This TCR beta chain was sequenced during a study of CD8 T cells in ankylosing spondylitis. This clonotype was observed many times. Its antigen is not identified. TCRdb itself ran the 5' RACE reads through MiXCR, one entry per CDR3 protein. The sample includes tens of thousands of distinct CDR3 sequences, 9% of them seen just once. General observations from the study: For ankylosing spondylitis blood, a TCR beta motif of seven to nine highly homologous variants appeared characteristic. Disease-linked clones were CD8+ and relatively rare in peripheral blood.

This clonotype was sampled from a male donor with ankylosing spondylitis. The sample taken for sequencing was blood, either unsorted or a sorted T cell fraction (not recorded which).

The CDR3 nucleotides are TGTGCCAGCAGCTTAGCGCTGGCCCTTGGGCAGTTCTTC. It specifies CASSLALALGQFF. The gene calls are TRBV7-9 and TRBJ2-1, with D unresolved. This CDR3 contains 13 residues. Germline CDR1 reads SEHNR; CDR2 reads FQNEAQ (reference sequence). With 0 bases removed from V and 12 bases from J, the gap between germline ends came to 12 bases.